The T cell receptor beta chain under discussion was sequenced for a study of blood T cell repertoires in COVID-19. Whole-study context: Sources were T cells, B-cell-depleted T cells, or PBMCs; the material itself was cDNA or gDNA.

The table came from immunoSEQ multiplex PCR; TCRdb's copy has only in-frame clones and leaves some out. Of more than 95,000 clones in the sample, roughly 82% were seen once. The V and J ends lost 7 bases and 9 bases respectively, with 14 bases between them. CDR1 and CDR2 from the germline V gene are SGHRS and YFSETQ. The CDR3 runs 13 residues. This clone was seen more than once but under ten times. This receptor was taken from a man aged 55 to 70 with acute or convalescent COVID-19. This rearrangement joins TRBV5-1 to TRBJ1-6, with D tentatively TRBD1 (5 bases). The specimen was peripheral blood. The DNA of the CDR3 is TGCGCCAGCCCCCGGGAGGGGACTTCACCCCTCCACTTT. It specifies CASPREGTSPLHF.